Below, 14 T cell receptor beta chains from the same sample are listed, as sequenced in a study of T cells in Graves' hyperthyroidism and ophthalmopathy. There were TCR beta CDR3 regions amplified from RNA transcripts. The study used the HTBI primer set for a first-round RT-PCR of the TCR CDR3. TCRdb itself ran the multiplex PCR reads through MiXCR, one entry per CDR3 protein. The sample has 300,000 to 450,000 distinct CDR3 sequences, approximately 13% seen once. The sequencing input was blood. Receptor source: a man aged 25 to 45 with Graves' hyperthyroidism that later progressed to Graves' ophthalmopathy.

This clonotype was picked up a small number of times. V and J are TRBV3-1 and TRBJ1-6; D perhaps matches TRBD1 (6 bases). The CDR3 is made up of 16 amino acids. Per the germline V gene, CDR1 is LGHDT and CDR2 is YNNKEL (reference sequence). V gave up 0 bases and J gave up 8 bases, with 14 bases separating them. CDR3 loop: CASSQEGYRAHSPLHF. CDR3 sequence (DNA): TGTGCCAGCAGCCAAGAGGGTTACAGGGCGCATTCACCCCTCCACTTT.

Of note for this clonotype: A read error may explain this, as a much larger clone is one base away. This sequence joins TRBV20-1 and TRBJ2-2; 14 bases map to TRBD2. The CDR3 length is 17 residues. Germline CDR1 DFQATT, CDR2 SNEGSKA (reference sequence). CDR3: CSAIGLAGGAFTGKLFF. The CDR3 region has the DNA TGCAGTGCTATCGGACTAGCGGGGGGAGCTTTCACCGGGAAGCTGTTTTTT.

The chain recombines TRBV4-1 with TRBJ2-7, with 9 bases aligning to TRBD1. Germline trimming cut 3 bases from V and 2 bases from J; bases unmatched to any gene: 5. The CDR3 consists of 15 residues. Germline V CDR1 and CDR2: MGHRA, YSYEKL. In DNA form, the CDR3 reads TGCGCCAGCAGCCAGGGACAGGGACTCACCTACGAGCAGTACTTC. This encodes CASSQGQGLTYEQYF.

The sample holds a few counts of this clonotype. The V gene is TRBV28, the J gene TRBJ2-3, with D unresolved. Germline V gene sequence: CDR1 MDHEN, CDR2 SYDVKM. The CDR3 has 14 residues. The V end lost 2 bases, the J end lost 5 bases, and 11 bases lay between the germline ends. The CDR3 DNA reads as TGTGCCAGCAGTTTAGAGAGTAGTGTAGATACGCAGTATTTT. Translating it yields CASSLESSVDTQYF.

Ten or more counts support this clonotype. V gene TRBV9 combines with J gene TRBJ2-2; D remains ambiguous. The V end lost 1 base, the J end lost 3 bases, and 7 bases lay between the germline ends. Germline V gives CDR1 SGDLS, CDR2 YYNGEE. The CDR3 is made up of 14 amino acids. CDR3 DNA sequence: TGTGCCAGCAGCGTAATCTGGGACACCGGGGAGCTGTTTTTT. Its translation: CASSVIWDTGELFF.

This clonotype occurred a few times. V and J are TRBV19 and TRBJ2-1, with TRBD2 as a possible D gene (6 bases). Germline assignment: CDR1 LNHDA and CDR2 SQIVND (reference sequence). The CDR3 covers 13 residues. The V end lost 4 bases, the J end lost 6 bases, and 10 bases lay between the germline ends. The CDR3 loop is CASSTGGVNEQFF. CDR3 coding DNA: TGTGCCAGTAGTACGGGCGGGGTCAATGAGCAGTTCTTC.

This clonotype came up many times. The rearrangement links TRBV6-1 to TRBJ1-1; possibly TRBD1 for D (5 bases). This CDR3 contains 15 residues. V gave up 4 bases and J gave up 2 bases, with 14 bases separating them. Germline CDR1 and CDR2: MNHNS and SASEGT. The CDR3 region has the DNA TGTGCCAGCAGTGTTTTACAGGATAGAAACACTGAAGCTTTCTTT. Translated: CASSVLQDRNTEAFF.

About this clonotype itself: With a much larger clone just one base away, this may be a read error. The V gene is TRBV30, the J gene TRBJ2-7, with D perhaps matching TRBD2 (6 bases). This CDR3 spans 14 amino acids. Trimming pared 3 bases from V and 4 bases from J, leaving 16 bases between. Germline V gene data show CDR1 as GTSNPN and CDR2 as SVGIG (reference sequence). CDR3 bases: TGTGCCTGGAGGGAGGGCACAATAGGTTACGAGCAGTACTTC. Encoded protein: CAWREGTIGYEQYF.

This clonotype appeared many times. The chain recombines TRBV27 with TRBJ1-5; possible D gene TRBD1, 5 bases. From germline, CDR1 is MNHEY and CDR2 SMNVEV (reference sequence). The CDR3 totals 14 residues. V lost 3 bases, J lost 4 bases, and 10 bases lay in between. The CDR3 loop is CASSFREGNQPQHF. The CDR3, as DNA: TGTGCCAGCAGTTTCAGGGAGGGGAATCAGCCCCAGCATTTT.

The rearrangement uses TRBV29-1 and TRBJ1-2, with 7 bases matching TRBD1. Per the germline V gene, CDR1 is SQVTM and CDR2 is ANQGSEA. The CDR3 sequence is 16 residues long. J lost 5 bases, V lost 3 bases, and 15 bases had no gene match. The CDR3 reads CSVDIPHRGRNYGYTF. The CDR3 DNA reads as TGCAGCGTTGATATTCCACACAGGGGTAGGAATTATGGCTACACCTTC.

This clonotype was counted at least ten times. The chain is built from TRBV2 and TRBJ2-3, with TRBD2 matching 7 bases. The ends lost 2 bases at V and 0 bases at J; junction bases unmatched: 11. Germline-derived CDR1 and CDR2 are SNHLY and FYNNEI. The CDR3 length is 18 residues. CDR3 in amino acids: CASSEWVPGGPSTDTQYF. The DNA for the CDR3 is TGTGCCAGCAGTGAATGGGTGCCGGGAGGTCCTAGCACAGATACGCAGTATTTT.

This clonotype has more than one count but fewer than ten. V gene TRBV7-9 combines with J gene TRBJ2-2; 7 bases fit TRBD2. V dropped 4 bases and J dropped 1; count of bases not matched to a gene: 3. Germline V lookup: CDR1 SEHNR, CDR2 FQNEAQ (reference sequence). This CDR3 is 15 amino acids long. The CDR3 nucleotides read TGTGCCAGCAGCTCAACTAGCGAGAACACCGGGGAGCTGTTTTTT. It translates to CASSSTSENTGELFF.

At least ten counts were recorded for this clonotype. For the CDR3, the DNA is TGTGCCAGCAGCTTAGAACCTGGCTACACCTTC. Its translation: CASSLEPGYTF. The gene calls are TRBV7-9 and TRBJ1-2, with D unresolved. Deletions cut 1 base from V and 7 bases from J, with 4 bases between. Per germline, CDR1 SEHNR and CDR2 FQNEAQ (reference sequence). The CDR3 totals 11 residues.

This clonotype appeared many times. V gene TRBV11-2 combines with J gene TRBJ2-5; D possibly corresponds to TRBD1 (6 bases). The CDR3 runs 14 residues. From germline, CDR1 is SGHAT and CDR2 FQNNGV. Trimming took off 3 bases at V and 3 bases at J, with 11 bases between the two ends. The CDR3 DNA sequence: TGTGCCAGCAGCTTCCTAGGGGGTAAAGAGACCCAGTACTTC. Its translation: CASSFLGGKETQYF.